This T cell receptor (beta chain) is from a study of blood T cell repertoires in COVID-19. Germline loops: CDR1 SNHLY, CDR2 FYNNEI. The CDR3 is made up of 14 amino acids. V was trimmed by 2 bases and J by 7 bases, leaving 11 bases between them. Using immunoSEQ multiplex PCR, the repertoire was profiled, and TCRdb retains in-frame clones only, with some absent. Among 200,000 to 250,000 clones listed, nearly 85% were seen once. The sequenced sample was peripheral blood. This clonotype originated in a woman aged 25 to 39 with COVID-19, enrolled during active disease. The V and J genes are TRBV2 and TRBJ1-4; D is unresolved. The CDR3 sequence is CASSERLAGEKLFF. The CDR3, as DNA: TGTGCCAGCAGTGAACGGTTGGCGGGTGAAAAACTGTTTTTT.